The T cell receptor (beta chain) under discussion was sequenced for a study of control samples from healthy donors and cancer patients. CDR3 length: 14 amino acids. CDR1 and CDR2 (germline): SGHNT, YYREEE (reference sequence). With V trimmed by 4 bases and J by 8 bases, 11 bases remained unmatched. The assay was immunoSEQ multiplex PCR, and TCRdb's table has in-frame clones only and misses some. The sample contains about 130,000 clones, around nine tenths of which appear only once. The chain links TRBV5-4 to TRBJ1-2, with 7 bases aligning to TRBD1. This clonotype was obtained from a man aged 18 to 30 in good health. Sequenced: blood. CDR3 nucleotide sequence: TGTGCCAGCAGCCTGGGACAGTACTTTTCAGGCTACACCTTC. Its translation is CASSLGQYFSGYTF.